One sample yielded the 16 T cell receptor beta chains listed below, sequenced in a study of shared clonotypes between healthy human individuals. Positive CCR7 selection of CD45RO-negative cells yielded the naive CD8 cells, and terminally differentiated effector memory CD45RA+ cells were excluded. Assay: immunoSEQ multiplex PCR; the TCRdb copy retains only in-frame clones and omits some. The sample has 2 million to 2.5 million clones, about 92% seen once; the top ten hold over 1.5%. Sequenced input: naive CD8+ T cells from PBMCs. All receptors derive from a man between 18 and 29 years old in good health. Some clones in this sample may be carry-over from other donors' samples.

The genes are TRBV19 and TRBJ2-3, with TRBD1 identical over 8 bases. The CDR3 length is 15 residues. With 4 bases clipped from V and 4 bases from J, the junction kept 7 bases outside the gene matches. Germline assignment: CDR1 LNHDA and CDR2 SQIVND (reference sequence). The CDR3 loop is CASSSGTGGADTQYF. The CDR3 DNA sequence: TGTGCCAGTAGTAGTGGGACAGGTGGGGCAGATACGCAGTATTTT.

The rearrangement uses TRBV6-5 and TRBJ2-1; TRBD2 matches at 8 bases. Germline V lookup: CDR1 MNHEY, CDR2 SVGAGI. This CDR3 is 16 amino acids long. V trimming: 0 bases; J trimming: 6 bases; junction bases outside the gene matches: 7. For the CDR3, the DNA is TGTGCCAGCAGTTACTCTGTGGGACTAGAGTTCAATGAGCAGTTCTTC. Protein sequence: CASSYSVGLEFNEQFF.

V and J are TRBV5-1 and TRBJ2-7; D not resolved. V dropped 5 bases and J dropped 5 bases, with 8 bases sitting between them. The CDR3 extends over 11 amino acids. Germline assignment: CDR1 SGHRS and CDR2 YFSETQ. Here the CDR3 DNA reads TGCGCCAGCAGTTCAGTCAACGAGCAGTACTTC. Its translation is CASSSVNEQYF.

This chain connects TRBV13 to TRBJ2-1; D call uncertain. In germline, CDR1 is PRHDT, CDR2 FYEKMQ (reference sequence). The length of the CDR3 is 13 residues. The V end was cut by 1 base, the J end by 3 bases, with 4 bases between. Here the CDR3 reads CASSLAGYNEQFF. The CDR3 DNA reads as TGTGCCAGCAGCTTAGCGGGCTACAATGAGCAGTTCTTC.

V gene TRBV27 combines with J gene TRBJ1-5, with D unresolved. Germline V gene data show CDR1 as MNHEY and CDR2 as SMNVEV (reference sequence). V dropped 9 bases and J dropped 3 bases, with 18 bases sitting between them. The length of the CDR3 is 15 residues. CDR3 region: CARSIPPRFNQPQHF. The CDR3 bases are TGTGCCAGGTCTATCCCTCCCAGGTTCAATCAGCCCCAGCATTTT.

V usage is TRBV30 and J usage is TRBJ2-2, with D uncertain. V was clipped by 4 bases and J by 3 bases, with 12 bases between them. The CDR3 length is 14 residues. The V gene's germline CDR1 is GTSNPN and CDR2 SVGIG (reference sequence). The chain's CDR3 is CAWTNGWDTGELFF. Here the CDR3 DNA reads TGTGCCTGGACCAATGGATGGGACACCGGGGAGCTGTTTTTT.

The chain employs TRBV28 and TRBJ2-7; 7 bases align to TRBD2. J lost 7 bases, V lost 6 bases, and 6 bases had no gene match. Looked up from germline, CDR1 is MDHEN and CDR2 is SYDVKM. The length of the CDR3 is 12 residues. CDR3 sequence reads: CASSGGRVEQYF. For the CDR3, the DNA is TGTGCCAGCAGCGGCGGGAGAGTTGAGCAGTACTTC.

The chain carries TRBV28 and TRBJ2-1; D not certain. The V and J ends lost 6 bases and 0 bases respectively, with 9 bases between them. Germline V gives CDR1 MDHEN, CDR2 SYDVKM. This CDR3 is 14 amino acids long. The CDR3: CASRPRSSYNEQFF. Here the CDR3 DNA reads TGTGCCAGCAGACCCAGAAGCTCCTACAATGAGCAGTTCTTC.

This clone was detected a few times. DNA for the CDR3: TGCGCCAGCAGCCAAGGCCCGGTTCGGACCGCTTCTGAAGCTTTCTTT. Encoded protein: CASSQGPVRTASEAFF. The chain links TRBV4-1 to TRBJ1-1; no clear D. Germline CDR1 MGHRA, CDR2 YSYEKL. This CDR3 contains 16 residues. V was pared by 1 base and J by 6 bases, with 18 bases between.

The rearrangement uses TRBV4-2 and TRBJ2-1; 11 positions agree with TRBD1. The germline gives CDR1 LGHNA, CDR2 YNFKEQ. The CDR3 covers 16 residues. V was clipped by 0 bases and J by 6 bases; unmatched bases: 4. CDR3 sequence (DNA): TGTGCCAGCAGCCAAGATATGGGGACAGGGGGCAATGAGCAGTTCTTC. It translates to CASSQDMGTGGNEQFF.

This clone was detected only once. The chain links TRBV9 to TRBJ2-5, with 7 bases identical to TRBD1. In germline, CDR1 is SGDLS, CDR2 YYNGEE. This CDR3 contains 14 residues. V shed 2 bases, J shed 5 bases, and the junction held 6 bases outside the gene matches. CDR3 amino acids: CASSVRTGSETQYF. The CDR3, as DNA: TGTGCCAGCAGCGTGAGGACAGGTAGCGAGACCCAGTACTTC.

The chain links TRBV5-8 to TRBJ1-1; D is perhaps TRBD1 (5 bases). CDR1 and CDR2 from the germline V gene are SGHTS and YDEGEE. V lost 1 base to trimming and J lost 1 base, with 11 bases between them. This CDR3 comprises 15 residues. The CDR3 DNA is TGTGCCAGCAGCTTGTGGTCAGGGCCGAACACTGAAGCTTTCTTT. Translated, it gives CASSLWSGPNTEAFF.

The CDR3 coding sequence is TGTGCCAGCAGCTTAGCGCGAAACAGGGGACACGAGCAGTACTTC. Its translation: CASSLARNRGHEQYF. V gene TRBV7-2 combines with J gene TRBJ2-7, with TRBD1 identical over 7 bases. V shed 0 bases, J shed 5 bases, and the junction held 7 bases outside the gene matches. Looked up from germline, CDR1 is SGHTA and CDR2 is FQGNSA. The CDR3 is made up of 15 amino acids.

The chain carries TRBV5-1 and TRBJ2-3; maybe TRBD2 (6 bases). The V gene's germline CDR1 is SGHRS and CDR2 YFSETQ. CDR3 length: 15 amino acids. V was clipped by 1 base and J by 4 bases, with 13 bases between them. Written as DNA, the CDR3 is TGCGCCAGCAGCTTGTATGCGGGACGGGCAGATACGCAGTATTTT. This gives the protein CASSLYAGRADTQYF.

The chain carries TRBV4-1 and TRBJ2-2, with a tentative D call TRBD1 (6 bases). This CDR3 spans 17 amino acids. The V end lost 2 bases, the J end lost 6 bases, and 19 bases lay between the germline ends. Germline V gene data show CDR1 as MGHRA and CDR2 as YSYEKL. CDR3: CASSQPMRAGAAGELFF. The CDR3 nucleotides read TGCGCCAGCAGCCAACCAATGAGGGCAGGGGCAGCCGGGGAGCTGTTTTTT.

This sequence joins TRBV19 and TRBJ2-3, with a possible D match to TRBD2 (5 bases). CDR3 length: 15 amino acids. CDR1 is LNHDA and CDR2 is SQIVND in the germline V gene (reference sequence). Deletions cut 6 bases from V and 0 bases from J, with 13 bases between. The CDR3, as DNA: TGTGCCAGTAGCGAGGACTGGTCTAGCACAGATACGCAGTATTTT. Amino acid sequence: CASSEDWSSTDTQYF.